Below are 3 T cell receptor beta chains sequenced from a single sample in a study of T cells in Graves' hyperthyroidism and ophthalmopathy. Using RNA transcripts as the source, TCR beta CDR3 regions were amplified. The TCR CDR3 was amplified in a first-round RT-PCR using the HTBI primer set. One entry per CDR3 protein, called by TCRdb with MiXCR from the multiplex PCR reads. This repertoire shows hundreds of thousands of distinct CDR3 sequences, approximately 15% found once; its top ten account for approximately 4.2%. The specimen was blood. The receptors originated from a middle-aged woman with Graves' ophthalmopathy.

The CDR3 is CAWTRQGAEGYTF. For the CDR3, the DNA is TGTGCCTGGACCCGACAGGGGGCGGAAGGCTACACCTTC. J is TRBJ1-2 and V is TRBV30, with 10 bases lining up with TRBD1. The CDR3 spans 13 residues. Germline V gene data show CDR1 as GTSNPN and CDR2 as SVGIG (reference sequence). After removal of 4 bases from V and 8 bases from J, the junction contained 7 bases not matched to a gene.

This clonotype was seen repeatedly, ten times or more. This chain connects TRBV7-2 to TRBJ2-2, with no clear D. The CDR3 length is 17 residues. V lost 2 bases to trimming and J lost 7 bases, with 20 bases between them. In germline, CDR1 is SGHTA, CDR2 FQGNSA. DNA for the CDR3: TGTGCCAGCAGCTTAACGCCTTCGCCGCCGGTGGACGGGGAGCTGTTTTTT. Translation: CASSLTPSPPVDGELFF.

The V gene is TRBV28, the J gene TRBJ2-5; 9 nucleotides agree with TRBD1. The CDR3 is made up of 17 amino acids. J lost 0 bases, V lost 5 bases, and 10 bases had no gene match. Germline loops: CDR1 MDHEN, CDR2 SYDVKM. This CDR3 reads CASSPSRGTGHQETQYF. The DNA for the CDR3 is TGTGCCAGCAGTCCGTCAAGGGGGACAGGGCACCAAGAGACCCAGTACTTC.